The 13 T cell receptor beta chains in this list originate from one sample, sequenced in a study of cytomegalovirus exposure and HLA in healthy donors. The repertoire was sequenced with immunoSEQ multiplex PCR; TCRdb's copy has only in-frame clones and lacks some. The sample lists 180,000 or so clones, roughly 82% occurring once. Sequencing was done on a sample of PBMCs. The receptors here all came from a woman between 25 and 40 years old in good health and CMV-seropositive.

The chain joins TRBV4-2 to TRBJ2-1, with D tentatively TRBD1 (6 bases). The V gene lost 3 bases and the J gene lost 0 bases, with 12 bases spanning the gap. Germline-derived CDR1 and CDR2 are LGHNA and YNFKEQ. The CDR3 is made up of 16 amino acids. The DNA of the CDR3 is TGTGCCAGCAGCCAGGCACAGGGCCTCTCCTACAATGAGCAGTTCTTC. Translated, it gives CASSQAQGLSYNEQFF.

V and J are TRBV2 and TRBJ2-1, with D perhaps matching TRBD2 (5 bases). This CDR3 comprises 11 residues. The V gene lost 8 bases and the J gene lost 5 bases, with 7 bases spanning the gap. Germline V CDR1 and CDR2: SNHLY, FYNNEI. The CDR3: CASVANNEQFF. The CDR3 nucleotides are TGTGCCAGCGTAGCGAACAATGAGCAGTTCTTC.

This chain uses TRBV5-1 with TRBJ2-7, with 12 bases lining up with TRBD2. This CDR3 is built from 15 residues. J lost 1 base, V lost 3 bases, and 2 bases had no gene match. CDR1 SGHRS and CDR2 YFSETQ come from the germline V gene. The DNA for the CDR3 is TGCGCCAGCAGCTCGACTAGCGGGAGATCCTACGAGCAGTACTTC. Its translation: CASSSTSGRSYEQYF.

This clone came up once. The rearrangement joins TRBV10-3 to TRBJ2-3; D possibly corresponds to TRBD1 (5 bases). There are 15 residues in the CDR3. Germline V gene lookup returns CDR1 ENHRY and CDR2 SYGVKD. Trimming pared 2 bases from V and 1 base from J, leaving 10 bases between. CDR3 sequence reads: CAISEGADGTDTQYF. The DNA for the CDR3 is TGTGCCATCAGTGAGGGGGCAGATGGCACAGATACGCAGTATTTT.

The chain joins TRBV2 to TRBJ2-7; D may be TRBD2 (5 bases). This CDR3 has 14 residues. With 4 bases removed from V and 3 bases from J, the gap between germline ends came to 13 bases. Germline V gene data show CDR1 as SNHLY and CDR2 as FYNNEI. The CDR3 nucleotides are TGTGCCAGCAGTGGGGGAGCTTGGGGCTACGAGCAGTACTTC. Amino acids: CASSGGAWGYEQYF.

This chain uses TRBV18 with TRBJ2-3; TRBD2 matches 11 bases. J gave up 2 bases and V 4 bases, and 14 bases lay outside the gene matches. CDR3 size: 19 residues. Germline V lookup: CDR1 KGHSH, CDR2 LQKENI. This chain's CDR3 is CASSLLTRTSGLPTDTQYF. CDR3 coding DNA: TGTGCCAGCTCACTACTGACCAGGACTAGCGGGTTACCCACAGATACGCAGTATTTT.

This clone was counted between two and nine times. The gene calls are TRBV11-2 and TRBJ2-2; a possible D gene is TRBD1 (6 bases). The length of the CDR3 is 17 residues. The V end lost 4 bases, the J end lost 6 bases, and 21 bases lay between the germline ends. Germline assignment: CDR1 SGHAT and CDR2 FQNNGV. The CDR3 bases are TGTGCCAGCAGCTCTATGCTGACAGGTAGCCTGGCCGGGGAGCTGTTTTTT. As protein: CASSSMLTGSLAGELFF.

The V call is TRBV15, the J call TRBJ1-4; D call uncertain. Trimming cost V 3 bases and J 7 bases, with 9 bases left between them. There are 13 residues in the CDR3. Germline CDR1 and CDR2: LNHNV and YYDKDF (reference sequence). The CDR3 loop reads CATSREGSEKLFF. CDR3 nucleotide sequence: TGTGCCACCAGCAGGGAAGGGAGTGAAAAACTGTTTTTT.

The chain combines TRBV2 with TRBJ1-3; D may be TRBD1 (6 bases). This CDR3 contains 12 residues. Germline-derived CDR1 and CDR2 are SNHLY and FYNNEI. Trimming pared 7 bases from V and 4 bases from J, leaving 8 bases between. The CDR3 loop is CASTGGGNTIYF. The CDR3 DNA sequence: TGTGCCAGCACTGGGGGCGGAAACACCATATATTTT.

This clone has only a few counts. The rearrangement links TRBV5-1 to TRBJ1-2; D ambiguous. Looked up from germline, CDR1 is SGHRS and CDR2 is YFSETQ. The CDR3 totals 13 residues. V lost 4 bases to trimming and J lost 1 base, with 8 bases between them. CDR3 loop: CASSHDNNYGYTF. For the CDR3, the DNA is TGCGCCAGCAGCCATGACAATAACTATGGCTACACCTTC. Drawing the rest from reference TRBV5-1 and TRBJ1-2, the complete variable domain is KAGVTQTPRYLIKTRGQQVTLSCSPISGHRSVSWYQQTPGQGLQFLFEYFSETQRNKGNFPGRFSGRQFSNSRSEMNVSTLELGDSALYLCASSHDNNYGYTFGSGTRLTVV.

J is TRBJ2-7 and V is TRBV6-1, with 7 bases lining up with TRBD1. The CDR3 has 12 residues. V shed 5 bases and J 10 bases; nucleotides not matched to a gene: 8. The germline V gene encodes CDR1 MNHNS and CDR2 SASEGT. The CDR3: CASSLTGAAQYF. The CDR3 DNA sequence: TGTGCCAGCAGTTTAACAGGGGCGGCTCAGTACTTC.

This rearrangement joins TRBV5-1 to TRBJ2-3; D remains unclear. The germline CDR1 and CDR2 sequences are SGHRS and YFSETQ. CDR3 length: 12 amino acids. Trimming took off 4 bases at V and 5 bases at J, with 8 bases between the two ends. Here the CDR3 DNA reads TGCGCCAGCAGCGATCAGCGAGATACGCAGTATTTT. Translated: CASSDQRDTQYF.

The rearrangement links TRBV5-6 to TRBJ2-7, with D unresolved. The CDR3 has 14 residues. Germline V gene sequence: CDR1 SGHDT, CDR2 YYEEEE. The V gene lost 0 bases and the J gene lost 3 bases, with 10 bases spanning the gap. The CDR3, as DNA: TGTGCCAGCAGCTTGGCCTCCAGGCTCTACGAGCAGTACTTC. It yields the protein CASSLASRLYEQYF.